The 17 T cell receptor beta chains listed next were all sequenced from one sample in a study of blood T cell repertoires in COVID-19. TCRdb's table, derived via immunoSEQ multiplex PCR, lists solely in-frame clones and lacks some. The table lists roughly 71,000 clones, 75% to 85% of them singletons, with approximately 18% in the top ten. The sequencing input was peripheral blood. The receptors were sampled from a man in his 70s who had recovered from COVID-19.

V gene TRBV7-9 combines with J gene TRBJ1-1; TRBD1 aligns across 7 bases. V trimming: 3 bases; J trimming: 3 bases; junction bases outside the gene matches: 4. This CDR3 contains 14 residues. Germline loops: CDR1 SEHNR, CDR2 FQNEAQ (reference sequence). The CDR3 DNA follows: TGTGCCAGCAGCTTCAACACAGGGGACACTGAAGCTTTCTTT. This sequence encodes CASSFNTGDTEAFF.

The chain has TRBV6-4 and TRBJ1-2; 8 bases agree with TRBD1. With 3 bases clipped from V and 4 bases from J, the junction kept 7 bases outside the gene matches. Germline V gene sequence: CDR1 MRHNA, CDR2 SNTAGT. CDR3 length: 15 residues. The CDR3 loop is CASSEWTGSGYGYTF. DNA for the CDR3: TGTGCCAGCAGTGAATGGACAGGGTCGGGCTATGGCTACACCTTC.

The chain recombines TRBV24-1 with TRBJ1-2; 8 nucleotides match TRBD1. This CDR3 is built from 15 residues. The germline V gene has CDR1 KGHDR and CDR2 SFDVKD. V lost 10 bases, J lost 2 bases, and 11 bases stayed unmatched. CDR3 in DNA: TGTGCCACTTCCGGACAGGGCGATGCGAACTATGGCTACACCTTC. It is translated as CATSGQGDANYGYTF.

The rearrangement joins TRBV12-3 or TRBV12-4 to TRBJ1-2, with a possible D match to TRBD1 (6 bases). The V gene lost 6 bases and the J gene lost 8 bases, with 13 bases spanning the gap. The CDR3 runs to 12 residues. The CDR3 DNA is TGTGCCAGCAGAAAGGGGGGGTCCGGCTACACCTTC. This translates into CASRKGGSGYTF.

The J gene is TRBJ1-2, the V gene TRBV28; perhaps TRBD1 as D (5 bases). This CDR3 spans 14 amino acids. From germline, CDR1 is MDHEN and CDR2 SYDVKM. Trimming pared 5 bases from V and 7 bases from J, leaving 17 bases between. The CDR3 spells CASSPGSGVGGYTF. The CDR3 nucleotides read TGTGCCAGCAGTCCCGGCTCGGGGGTTGGTGGCTACACCTTC.

The V call is TRBV12-3 or TRBV12-4, the J call TRBJ1-6; the D is unclear. The V gene lost 7 bases and the J gene lost 10 bases, with 14 bases spanning the gap. This CDR3 comprises 13 residues. CDR3 residues: CASTPVEGSPLHF. The DNA for the CDR3 is TGTGCCAGCACCCCCGTCGAGGGCTCACCCCTCCACTTT.

This clone has only one observation. The rearrangement uses TRBV9 and TRBJ1-4; TRBD1 aligns across 9 bases. CDR1 and CDR2 (germline): SGDLS, YYNGEE. V shed 0 bases, J shed 5 bases, and the junction held 5 bases outside the gene matches. This CDR3 has 16 residues. The CDR3, as DNA: TGTGCCAGCAGCGTAGGAGGGGGGACAGGGAATGAAAAACTGTTTTTT. It is translated as CASSVGGGTGNEKLFF.

This clone was recorded once. This chain uses TRBV15 with TRBJ2-7; D is possibly TRBD1 (6 bases). This CDR3 has 16 residues. With 5 bases removed from V and 3 bases from J, the gap between germline ends came to 20 bases. Germline V gene data show CDR1 as LNHNV and CDR2 as YYDKDF (reference sequence). In DNA, the CDR3 is TGTGCCACCAGCCAAAGGCCCCCGACAGGTGGCTACGAGCAGTACTTC. Its translation: CATSQRPPTGGYEQYF.

The chain employs TRBV7-6 and TRBJ2-7; TRBD1 agrees at 8 bases. This CDR3 contains 15 residues. Germline V gene sequence: CDR1 SGHVS, CDR2 FNYEAQ. The junction had 8 bases not matched to a gene; V was cut back by 4 bases and J by 3 bases. The CDR3 DNA reads TGTGCCAGCAGCTACCAGGGGGCCGGGTTCTACGAGCAGTACTTC. This translates into CASSYQGAGFYEQYF.

The CDR3 nucleotides are TGTGCCAGCAGTTACAGCAAGCCGGGACAGGTTGAAAAACTGTTTTTT. It codes for CASSYSKPGQVEKLFF. The genes are TRBV6-7 and TRBJ1-4, with 8 bases aligning to TRBD1. TRBV6-7 is annotated as an ORF whose role is uncertain. CDR3 length: 16 amino acids. Trimming cost V 2 bases and J 7 bases; bases outside gene matches: 9.

This sequence joins TRBV14 and TRBJ2-5; 13 bases fit TRBD2. The length of the CDR3 is 15 residues. V was clipped by 4 bases and J by 5 bases; unmatched bases: 4. CDR1 is SGHDN and CDR2 is FVKESK in the germline V gene. The CDR3 DNA is TGTGCCAGCAGCCCGCTGGGACTAGCGGGGGAGACCCAGTACTTC. It yields the protein CASSPLGLAGETQYF.

The chain employs TRBV18 and TRBJ1-3, with D tentatively TRBD1 (5 bases). Trimming removed 4 bases from V and 2 bases from J, with 12 bases in between. Germline CDR1 is KGHSH and CDR2 is LQKENI. The CDR3 totals 15 residues. CDR3 in DNA: TGTGCCAGCTCACGGCAGGGCGAGACTGGAAACACCATATATTTT. Encoded protein: CASSRQGETGNTIYF. The variable domain in full, completed from reference TRBV18 and TRBJ1-3, reads NAGVMQNPRHLVRRRGQEARLRCSPMKGHSHVYWYRQLPEEGLKFMVYLQKENIIDESGMPKERFSAEFPKEGPSILRIQQVVRGDSAAYFCASSRQGETGNTIYFGEGSWLTVV.

The CDR3 is CASGAGGWTGTQYF. The CDR3 coding sequence is TGTGCCAGCGGGGCGGGGGGCTGGACGGGTACCCAGTACTTC. The chain recombines TRBV7-2 with TRBJ2-5; the match to TRBD2 covers 8 bases. Per the germline V gene, CDR1 is SGHTA and CDR2 is FQGNSA. The trim removed 8 bases at V and 8 bases at J, leaving 13 bases unmatched. The CDR3 extends over 14 amino acids.

This chain uses TRBV15 with TRBJ2-7, with 12 bases aligning to TRBD1. V was pared by 5 bases and J by 6 bases, with 5 bases of the junction left unmatched. There are 14 residues in the CDR3. In germline, CDR1 is LNHNV, CDR2 YYDKDF (reference sequence). CDR3 loop: CATSRDRGHGEQYF. In DNA, the CDR3 is TGTGCCACCAGCCGGGACAGGGGGCATGGCGAGCAGTACTTC. Full variable domain (missing parts from reference TRBV15 and TRBJ2-7): DAMVIQNPRYQVTQFGKPVTLSCSQTLNHNVMYWYQQKSSQAPKLLFHYYDKDFNNEADTPDNFQSRRPNTSFCFLDIRSPGLGDTAMYLCATSRDRGHGEQYFGPGTRLTVT.

The J gene is TRBJ2-1, the V gene TRBV5-1; TRBD1 matches at 7 bases. Germline CDR1 is SGHRS and CDR2 is YFSETQ. The CDR3 loop spans 19 amino acids. V dropped 4 bases and J dropped 0; count of bases not matched to a gene: 16. The CDR3 protein is CASSTTGQSYLSSYNEQFF. The CDR3 region has the DNA TGCGCCAGCAGCACCACGGGACAGTCCTACTTGAGCTCCTACAATGAGCAGTTCTTC.

J is TRBJ1-4 and V is TRBV7-9; a weak D match, TRBD1 (6 bases). The CDR3 has 12 residues. Germline V gene data show CDR1 as SEHNR and CDR2 as FQNEAQ (reference sequence). Trimming pared 10 bases from V and 3 bases from J, leaving 9 bases between. As DNA, the CDR3 is TGTGCCACACAGGGTCCTAATGAAAAACTGTTTTTT. This codes for CATQGPNEKLFF.

This rearrangement joins TRBV28 to TRBJ2-7, with 11 bases aligning to TRBD2. The CDR3 consists of 14 residues. Trimming removed 3 bases from V and 5 bases from J; junction bases left unmatched: 3. Germline values: CDR1 MDHEN, CDR2 SYDVKM. CDR3 loop: CASSFSGRADEQYF. The DNA of the CDR3 is TGTGCCAGCAGTTTTAGCGGGAGGGCCGACGAGCAGTACTTC.